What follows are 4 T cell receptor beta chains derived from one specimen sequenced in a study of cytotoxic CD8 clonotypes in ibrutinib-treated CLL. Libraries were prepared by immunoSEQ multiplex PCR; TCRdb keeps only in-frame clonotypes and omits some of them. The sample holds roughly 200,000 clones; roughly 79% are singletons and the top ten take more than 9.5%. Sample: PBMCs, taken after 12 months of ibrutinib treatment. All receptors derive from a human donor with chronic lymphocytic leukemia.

The CDR3 DNA sequence: TGTGCCAGCAGCCAGGGAGCAGTCGAGCAGTACTTC. This encodes CASSQGAVEQYF. V and J are TRBV11-2 and TRBJ2-7; TRBD1 or TRBD2 may be the D gene (5 bases each). CDR1 and CDR2 (germline): SGHAT, FQNNGV. The CDR3 consists of 12 residues. V was shortened by 5 bases and J by 6 bases, with 11 bases between the two germline ends.

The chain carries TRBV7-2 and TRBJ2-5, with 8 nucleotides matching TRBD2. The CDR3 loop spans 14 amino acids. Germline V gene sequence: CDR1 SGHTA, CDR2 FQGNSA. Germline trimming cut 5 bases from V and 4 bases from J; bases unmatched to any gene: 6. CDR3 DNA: TGTGCCAGCAGCCGGGGGGGGGCCGGAGAGACCCAGTACTTC. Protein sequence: CASSRGGAGETQYF.

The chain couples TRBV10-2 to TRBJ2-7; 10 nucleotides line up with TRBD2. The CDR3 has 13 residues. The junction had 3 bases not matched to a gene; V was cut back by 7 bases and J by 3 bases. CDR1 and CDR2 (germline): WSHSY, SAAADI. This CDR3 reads CASKGLANYEQYF. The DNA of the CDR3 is TGCGCCAGCAAGGGACTAGCGAACTACGAGCAGTACTTC.

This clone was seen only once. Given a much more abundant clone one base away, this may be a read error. CDR3 in amino acids: CASSFFSGANVLTF. CDR3 coding DNA: TGTGCCAGCAGTTTTTTCTCTGGGGCCAACGTCCTGACTTTC. This rearrangement joins TRBV2 to TRBJ2-6, with D unresolved. V lost 5 bases and J 0 bases, leaving 5 bases between the germline ends. Per germline, CDR1 SNHLY and CDR2 FYNNEI. The CDR3 covers 14 residues.